This entry concerns a single T cell receptor beta chain. What it binds is not known. Extraction and reverse transcription of RNA yielded cDNA as the sequencing template. Profiled with immunoSEQ multiplex PCR; TCRdb holds only in-frame clones, not every one. This repertoire shows about 200,000 clones, roughly three fifths found once; its top ten account for 3% to 4%. The data are from a study of CD8+ T cells in alopecia areata. Study-wide findings and caveats: Under tofacitinib, fewer expanded CD8+ clones appeared among the top 100 scalp clones. An increase in clonality over normal scalp was evident in lesional scalp, especially alopecia totalis/universalis. Relative to mice, TCR sharing across patients was less clear, a difference possibly HLA-related.

The treatment: oral pan-JAK inhibitor, 5-10 mg twice daily. Specimens obtained from alopecia areata patients comprised lesional scalp punch biopsies and peripheral blood. Sequencing was performed on CD4+ T cells sorted from blood, taken at week 4, from a patient treated with tofacitinib. The receptor's source is a human donor with alopecia areata.

The CDR3 region has the DNA TGCAGCGTTGCCAGGGATCTAAACACTGAAGCTTTCTTT. It codes for CSVARDLNTEAFF. The rearrangement links TRBV29-1 to TRBJ1-1; tentatively, D is TRBD1 (5 bases). Trimming shortened V by 4 bases and J by 2 bases, and 11 bases separated the two germline ends. Germline-derived CDR1 and CDR2 are SQVTM and ANQGSEA. The CDR3 runs to 13 residues.